Below, one T cell receptor (beta chain) is given with its context. Patients with Susac syndrome met diagnostic criteria that were recently defined for definite or probable disease. V lost 6 bases, J lost 10 bases, and 13 bases lay in between. Germline values: CDR1 MNHEY, CDR2 SVGEGT. This CDR3 spans 12 amino acids. The sample originates from a study of CD8 T cells in Susac syndrome. The authors reverse transcribed roughly 0.5 to 1 ug RNA with random hexamers. It was immunoSEQ multiplex PCR that amplified TCR beta CDR3 across 54 Vbeta and 13 Jbeta. MiXCR, applied by TCRdb to the immunoSEQ multiplex PCR reads, yields one record per CDR3 protein. The data hold 95,000 to 150,000 distinct CDR3 sequences, with 95% to 96% observed a single time.

The sample taken for sequencing was CD4+ T cells from PBMCs. The clonotype comes from a human donor with Susac syndrome. The chain uses TRBV6-2 or TRBV6-3 and TRBJ2-1; no firm D call. DNA of the CDR3: TGTGCCAGCAGCCCTCCTTCGAGAGAGCAGTTCTTC. It specifies CASSPPSREQFF.